Listed below are T cell receptor beta chains from one sample, sequenced in a study of shared clonotypes between healthy human individuals. Libraries were prepared by immunoSEQ multiplex PCR; TCRdb keeps only in-frame clonotypes and omits some of them. The sample has about 2.2 million clones; over 85% are singletons. Sequencing was carried out using naive CD8+ T cells from PBMCs. Every receptor here comes from a man aged 18 to 29 in good health. Some clones in this sample may be carry-over from other donors' samples. Each CDR3 is given with its conserved first and last residue. The D gene is left open where the match is weak. Clone size is shown for a subset of rows, as once, few, many or a class of expanded clone.

v_call	clone_size	d_call	j_call	cdr3_aa	cdr3_nt
TRBV6-6	-	TRBD1	TRBJ2-7	CASSYPGTGRKGEQYF	TGTGCCAGCAGTTACCCCGGGACAGGTAGGAAAGGCGAGCAGTACTTC
TRBV7-3	-	-	TRBJ2-1	CASSLEHGNEQFF	TGTGCCAGCAGCTTAGAACACGGCAATGAGCAGTTCTTC
TRBV9	-	-	TRBJ2-6	CASSTGPAGANVLTF	TGTGCCAGCAGCACTGGACCCGCTGGGGCCAACGTCCTGACTTTC
TRBV6-6	-	TRBD2	TRBJ2-5	CASSLGVTSVETQYF	TGTGCCAGCAGTCTGGGGGTGACTAGCGTGGAGACCCAGTACTTC
TRBV6-6	-	TRBD2	TRBJ2-7	CASIPNGRPSDGQYF	TGTGCCAGCATCCCAAACGGGAGGCCCTCCGATGGGCAGTACTTC
TRBV7-9	-	-	TRBJ2-3	CASSFGRGYLENTQYF	TGTGCCAGCAGCTTTGGTCGGGGATACCTCGAAAATACGCAGTATTTT
TRBV9	-	-	TRBJ2-1	CASSAVPLIKLHNEQFF	TGTGCCAGCAGCGCGGTCCCTCTTATAAAGCTCCACAATGAGCAGTTCTTC
TRBV28	-	-	TRBJ1-1	CASSLGRVGTEAFF	TGTGCCAGCAGTTTAGGCAGGGTAGGCACTGAAGCTTTCTTT
TRBV25-1	-	-	TRBJ2-1	CASNRVGNEQFF	TGTGCCAGCAACCGGGTTGGCAATGAGCAGTTCTTC
TRBV5-8	-	-	TRBJ2-7	CASSRTGGSYEQYF	TGTGCCAGCAGCCGGACTGGAGGATCCTACGAGCAGTACTTC
TRBV7-9	-	TRBD2	TRBJ2-1	CASSFPTSGGAYNEQFF	TGTGCCAGCAGCTTCCCGACTAGCGGGGGAGCATACAATGAGCAGTTCTTC
TRBV7-6	-	TRBD2	TRBJ2-7	CASSLSLGTRREQYF	TGTGCCAGCAGCTTATCCTTAGGGACTAGGCGTGAGCAGTACTTC
TRBV11-3	-	-	TRBJ2-1	CASSLMKGEGDEQFF	TGTGCCAGCAGCTTAATGAAGGGGGAAGGGGATGAGCAGTTCTTC
TRBV9	-	TRBD2	TRBJ2-1	CASSVAGGSHNEQFF	TGTGCCAGCAGCGTAGCGGGAGGGTCGCACAATGAGCAGTTCTTC
TRBV10-1	-	TRBD2	TRBJ2-1	CASSTSLAGPKSSYNEQFF	TGCGCCAGCAGTACTTCACTAGCGGGACCGAAGAGCTCCTACAATGAGCAGTTCTTC
TRBV27	-	-	TRBJ2-2	CASSFRNTGELFF	TGTGCCAGCAGTTTCAGAAACACCGGGGAGCTGTTTTTT
TRBV27	-	-	TRBJ2-2	CASSLVYTGELFF	TGTGCCAGCAGTTTAGTATACACCGGGGAGCTGTTTTTT
TRBV9	-	-	TRBJ2-7	CASSAGPGIAYEQYF	TGTGCCAGCAGCGCCGGACCGGGTATCGCCTACGAGCAGTACTTC
TRBV5-1	-	-	TRBJ1-1	CASSLGRGAEAFF	TGCGCCAGCAGCTTGGGAAGAGGAGCTGAAGCTTTCTTT
TRBV27	-	TRBD1	TRBJ1-5	CASSLGTGDNQPQHF	TGTGCCAGCAGTTTAGGGACAGGCGACAATCAGCCCCAGCATTTT
TRBV11-2	-	-	TRBJ2-5	CASTSRLSETQYF	TGTGCCAGCACCTCGAGGCTCTCAGAGACCCAGTACTTC
TRBV5-6	few	-	TRBJ2-1	CASSSGYNEQFF	TGTGCCAGCAGCTCGGGGTACAATGAGCAGTTCTTC
TRBV7-9	-	-	TRBJ2-1	CASSLELTGYPYNEQFF	TGTGCCAGCAGCTTAGAGTTGACAGGCTATCCCTACAATGAGCAGTTCTTC
TRBV11-2	once	TRBD1	TRBJ2-7	CASSSRQGTHEQYF	TGTGCCAGCAGCTCTCGACAGGGTACCCACGAGCAGTACTTC
TRBV5-1	-	-	TRBJ2-1	CASRGGGVNNEQFF	TGCGCCAGCAGAGGCGGAGGAGTCAACAATGAGCAGTTCTTC
TRBV27	-	TRBD2	TRBJ2-7	CASSLVGGPLEQYF	TGTGCCAGCAGTTTGGTGGGAGGGCCCCTCGAGCAGTACTTC
TRBV11-3	-	-	TRBJ2-3	CASNRPSLGREASTDTQYF	TGTGCCAGCAACCGACCCTCGTTGGGCAGAGAAGCTAGCACAGATACGCAGTATTTT
TRBV27	-	TRBD1	TRBJ2-7	CASSWGTGGRYEQYF	TGTGCCAGCAGTTGGGGGACAGGGGGCAGGTACGAGCAGTACTTC
TRBV7-2	-	TRBD1	TRBJ1-4	CASSSRDSNEKLFF	TGTGCCAGCAGCTCTCGGGACAGTAATGAAAAACTGTTTTTT
TRBV5-6	-	-	TRBJ2-7	CASSLDRAYEQYF	TGTGCCAGCAGCCTGGACAGAGCCTACGAGCAGTACTTC
TRBV7-9	-	TRBD1	TRBJ1-1	CASSLRTGGVGTEAFF	TGTGCCAGCAGCCTACGGACAGGGGGTGTAGGCACTGAAGCTTTCTTT
TRBV28	once	-	TRBJ1-2	CASSLFSGYGYTF	TGTGCCAGCAGTTTATTTTCGGGGTATGGCTACACCTTC